What follows describes a single T cell receptor beta chain. Its antigen target is currently unknown. The sample holds no much larger clone one base away, and base qualities are not on file. Each collaborating institution followed its own protocols to collect whole blood in K2EDTA tubes. Collaborator samples were shipped for TCRbeta analysis as frozen whole blood, isolated PBMCs, or DNA extracted from either sample type. The sample belongs to a study of blood T cell repertoires in COVID-19 (dated by TCRdb to 2018 to 2020). General notes on the study: Samples covering the acute and convalescent phases of COVID-19 were provided by collaborators in the United States, Italy and Spain. The material from the prospective study consisted of cDNA or gDNA derived from T cells, B-cell-depleted T cells, or PBMCs. Deeply sampled blood TCRbeta repertoires from subjects exposed to, actively infected with, or recovered from COVID-19 were included in the dataset. The repertoires were released in a freely available public database meant as a resource for research on the immune response to SARS-CoV-2. Samples came from the ongoing ImmuneRACE study (first 160 participants) plus 1,254 subjects from 6 global collaborators. Nearly every sample came with metadata listing a de-identified subject ID, COVID-19 status, age in years and sex. Where available, HLA class I and class II types were obtained from metadata supplied by the sample provider rather than from assay-based typing.

Overall study results and their limits: How much clinical and demographic metadata was included differed by source and by participant, and the metadata was provided uncurated.

The immunoSEQ Assay, a bias-controlled multiplex PCR, was used to amplify TCRbeta CDR3 regions from genomic DNA. The original pipeline was this. The number of nucleated cells in each sample was estimated from the amplification of reference gene primers within the assay. Sequence reads were collapsed and filtered to measure the absolute abundance of every unique TCRbeta CDR3 rearrangement. For each sample, productive Simpson clonality was calculated as the square root of Simpson's diversity index over productive rearrangements. TCRdb stores this immuneACCESS table with in-frame sequences only. Part of the clones is absent; in the studies checked, under half of the shortfall reflects unresolved V genes, and no reason is known for the rest. From that table come the V and J calls and clone size; the DNA was used to work out D and trimming. The sample table holds around 200,000 clones, of which around 83% were seen once. The ten largest clones represent roughly 2.9% of the sample.

From cysteine to phenylalanine, the CDR3 is 16 amino acids long. The DNA shown is the 48-base CDR3, in frame from base 1. Based on the germline V gene, the CDR1 and CDR2 sequences are SGHRS and YFSETQ. V ends up 2 bases short and J 0 bases short, with an unmatched junction base count of 1. Sample: peripheral blood. This clonotype was obtained from a man aged 45-65 years with active or convalescent COVID-19. This sequence uses TRBV5-1 and TRBJ2-1; TRBD2 matches 11 bases in the middle. The nucleotides read TGCGCCAGCAGCTTTACTAGCGGGAGCTCCTACAATGAGCAGTTCTTC. Translated, it reads CASSFTSGSSYNEQFF.